A selection of T cell receptor beta chains follows, all from one sample in a study of blood T cell repertoires in COVID-19. Repertoires were generated with immunoSEQ multiplex PCR, while TCRdb's copy carries only in-frame clones and drops some. Among a few hundred thousand clones, nearly 90% were seen once, and the ten largest hold roughly 2.2%. The material sequenced was peripheral blood. The receptors derive from a woman aged 55-69 years with COVID-19, enrolled during active disease. The CDR3 runs from the conserved cysteine through the conserved F or W. Fields, in order: J gene, V gene, clone size, D gene, CDR3 protein, CDR3 DNA. D genes are given only for firm matches. Clone size is not always given. Where it is, it says once, few, many or a class for expanded clones.

j_gene: TRBJ2-3; v_gene: TRBV14; abundance: -; d_gene: -; CDR3aa: CASSQFGGRAGADTQYF; CDR3nt: TGTGCCAGCAGCCAATTTGGGGGCCGGGCGGGGGCAGATACGCAGTATTTT
j_gene: TRBJ1-4; v_gene: TRBV10-3; abundance: once; d_gene: -; CDR3aa: CAISESPTDRGEKLFF; CDR3nt: TGTGCCATCAGTGAGTCACCGACAGATAGGGGTGAAAAACTGTTTTTT
j_gene: TRBJ2-5; v_gene: TRBV27; abundance: -; d_gene: TRBD1; CDR3aa: CASSPRQGAQSYQETQYF; CDR3nt: TGTGCCAGCAGTCCCCGACAGGGGGCCCAGTCGTACCAAGAGACCCAGTACTTC
j_gene: TRBJ2-7; v_gene: TRBV5-5; abundance: -; d_gene: TRBD2; CDR3aa: CASSLVPGGTGEQYF; CDR3nt: TGTGCCAGCAGCTTGGTTCCGGGGGGTACCGGCGAGCAGTACTTC
j_gene: TRBJ1-1; v_gene: TRBV19; abundance: -; d_gene: TRBD1; CDR3aa: CASSITATGWSEAFF; CDR3nt: TGTGCCAGTAGTATCACGGCGACAGGGTGGTCTGAAGCTTTCTTT
j_gene: TRBJ2-7; v_gene: TRBV7-2; abundance: once; d_gene: -; CDR3aa: CASSPTGRYEQYF; CDR3nt: TGTGCCAGCAGCCCGACAGGGAGGTACGAGCAGTACTTC
j_gene: TRBJ2-7; v_gene: TRBV5-1; abundance: once; d_gene: TRBD2; CDR3aa: CASSGGGEGEQYF; CDR3nt: TGCGCCAGCAGCGGCGGGGGTGAAGGCGAGCAGTACTTC
j_gene: TRBJ2-3; v_gene: TRBV19; abundance: -; d_gene: -; CDR3aa: CASSSISGSTDTQYF; CDR3nt: TGTGCCAGTAGTAGTATTAGCGGTAGCACAGATACGCAGTATTTT
j_gene: TRBJ1-2; v_gene: TRBV5-5; abundance: -; d_gene: -; CDR3aa: CASSLEGRPEDYGYTF; CDR3nt: TGTGCCAGCAGCTTGGAGGGGCGGCCTGAAGACTATGGCTACACCTTC
j_gene: TRBJ2-7; v_gene: TRBV19; abundance: -; d_gene: -; CDR3aa: CASSIRDTPYEQYF; CDR3nt: TGTGCCAGTAGTATACGGGACACTCCCTACGAGCAGTACTTC
j_gene: TRBJ2-1; v_gene: TRBV24-1; abundance: -; d_gene: TRBD2; CDR3aa: CATAGKLAGRYEQFF; CDR3nt: TGTGCCACCGCTGGTAAATTAGCGGGGAGGTATGAGCAGTTCTTC
j_gene: TRBJ1-1; v_gene: TRBV6-5; abundance: -; d_gene: -; CDR3aa: CASSHQELNTEAFF; CDR3nt: TGTGCCAGCAGCCATCAGGAATTAAACACTGAAGCTTTCTTT
j_gene: TRBJ1-5; v_gene: TRBV6-2/TRBV6-3; abundance: -; d_gene: TRBD1; CDR3aa: CASSRPRTGAGQPQHF; CDR3nt: TGTGCCAGCAGCCGACCTCGGACAGGGGCGGGTCAGCCCCAGCATTTT
j_gene: TRBJ1-1; v_gene: TRBV2; abundance: -; d_gene: -; CDR3aa: CASSGGVRTEAFF; CDR3nt: TGTGCCAGCAGTGGCGGGGTAAGGACTGAAGCTTTCTTT
j_gene: TRBJ2-7; v_gene: TRBV9; abundance: few; d_gene: TRBD2; CDR3aa: CASSVAGGGYEQYF; CDR3nt: TGTGCCAGCAGCGTAGCCGGCGGGGGCTACGAGCAGTACTTC
j_gene: TRBJ2-1; v_gene: TRBV5-8; abundance: -; d_gene: TRBD2; CDR3aa: CASSLGLAGDNEQFF; CDR3nt: TGTGCCAGCAGCTTGGGTCTAGCGGGGGACAATGAGCAGTTCTTC